The clone carrying this TCR beta chain came up many times. What it binds is not known. Trimming removed 4 bases at V and 3 bases at J, with 28 bases between. The length of the CDR3 is 21 residues. Germline values: CDR1 MDHEN, CDR2 SYDVKM. This entry comes from a study of T cell repertoires in cytomegalovirus infection. Study details: Newly reported HLA-C-restricted and thoroughly characterized HLA-B-restricted CMV epitopes were employed. Both CMV infection and a matching HLA type were indicated by public TCR beta signatures.

Study results and limitations: HLA-C-restricted CMV-specific TCR beta clonotypes were dominant in the ex vivo response.

TCRdb ran MiXCR on the reads and lists one entry per CDR3 protein. The sample has about 830,000 distinct CDR3 sequences, approximately 32% seen once. The gene calls are TRBV28 and TRBJ1-6, with D unclear. The TCR was taken from a human donor in good health (CMV status not recorded). Some clones in this sample may be carry-over from other donors' samples. The input for sequencing was cultured CD8+ T cells from PBMCs, taken from culture after CMV antigen stimulation. This CDR3 is CASSSWTPRPRAPIYNSPLHF. The DNA of the CDR3 is TGTGCCAGCAGTTCCTGGACTCCCCGACCACGCGCTCCTATCTATAATTCACCCCTCCACTTT.